This TCR beta chain stems from a study of T cell responses to AZD1222 COVID-19 vaccine. Only in-frame clones appear in the TCRdb table, and some are missing; sequencing was by immunoSEQ multiplex PCR. The sample includes over 130,000 clones, around 89% of them seen just once. Regarding this clone: Its antigen is as yet unknown.

Overall study findings and caveats: Samples come after the peak T cell response, not at day 14. Spike regions recognized by vaccine-associated CD4 TCRs spanned the protein, led by 160-218 and 743-854.

This CDR3 has 12 amino acids. The V and J ends lost 5 bases and 9 bases respectively, with 13 bases between them. Germline V gene sequence: CDR1 SEHNR, CDR2 FQNEAQ (reference sequence). The clonotype comes from an adult in good health. This specimen consisted of peripheral blood, obtained on day 0 of AZD1222 vaccination. The genes are TRBV7-9 and TRBJ1-1; a weak D match, TRBD1 (5 bases). As DNA, the CDR3 is TGTGCCAGCAGCCCTTCAGGGCACCAAGCTTTCTTT. It specifies CASSPSGHQAFF.